A single sample gave rise to the 16 T cell receptor beta chains below, sequenced in a study of blood T cell repertoires in COVID-19. Profiling relied on immunoSEQ multiplex PCR, and the TCRdb table lists in-frame clones only, not all of them. The table records around 240,000 clones, roughly four fifths of them present only once. Sequencing was carried out using peripheral blood. The receptors come from a woman of 80 years or more with acute or convalescent COVID-19.

This clone was seen once. The CDR3 DNA follows: TGTGCCAGCAGCAGACAGGGGCCTGAAGCTTTCTTT. Its translation is CASSRQGPEAFF. J is TRBJ1-1 and V is TRBV2; 8 nucleotides agree with TRBD1. Germline V lookup: CDR1 SNHLY, CDR2 FYNNEI. The trim removed 6 bases at V and 6 bases at J, leaving 3 bases unmatched. This CDR3 is 12 amino acids long.

The V call is TRBV7-2, the J call TRBJ1-2, with 9 bases fitting TRBD1. Germline loops: CDR1 SGHTA, CDR2 FQGNSA. The CDR3 is made up of 17 amino acids. The trim removed 5 bases at V and 4 bases at J, leaving 14 bases unmatched. The CDR3 loop reads CASSPGGGQGPSYGYTF. For the CDR3, the DNA is TGTGCCAGCAGCCCAGGGGGCGGACAGGGGCCCTCCTATGGCTACACCTTC.

V is TRBV25-1 and J is TRBJ2-6; TRBD1 agrees at 11 bases. V lost 4 bases, J lost 0 bases, and 5 bases stayed unmatched. In germline, CDR1 is MGHDK, CDR2 SYGVNS. The CDR3 consists of 18 residues. DNA of the CDR3: TGTGCCAGCAGTGCAGGACAGGGGGCTCCCTCTGGGGCCAACGTCCTGACTTTC. Translated, it gives CASSAGQGAPSGANVLTF.

For this clone: The DNA is omitted, as the CDR3 cannot be located on it reliably, and the CDR3 follows TCRdb's listing. This chain uses TRBV21-1 with TRBJ1-6. TRBV21-1 is given as a pseudogene. With termini counted, the CDR3 has 16 amino acids. CDR3 loop: CASSPVWGGGNSPLHF.

This rearrangement joins TRBV5-6 to TRBJ2-3, with a tentative D call TRBD1 (6 bases). Germline V gene sequence: CDR1 SGHDT, CDR2 YYEEEE. This CDR3 is 16 amino acids long. The V end was cut by 1 base, the J end by 2 bases, with 14 bases between. The CDR3 loop is CASSLIRTVSTDTQYF. DNA for the CDR3: TGTGCCAGCAGCTTGATTAGGACAGTCTCCACAGATACGCAGTATTTT.

V gene TRBV11-3 combines with J gene TRBJ2-6, with 9 bases that match TRBD2. The V gene end was trimmed by 0 bases and the J gene end by 1 base; junction bases not matched to a gene: 10. Germline V gene sequence: CDR1 SGHNT, CDR2 YENEEA. The CDR3 runs 20 residues. The CDR3 coding sequence is TGTGCCAGCAGCTTAGACGGAATGAGACTAGCGGAGTCTGGGGCCAACGTCCTGACTTTC. Translating gives CASSLDGMRLAESGANVLTF.

The chain recombines TRBV2 with TRBJ2-5; the match to TRBD1 covers 7 bases. This CDR3 has 16 residues. Trimming took 2 bases from V and 7 from J; bases not matched to a gene: 13. Germline-derived CDR1 and CDR2 are SNHLY and FYNNEI. Here the CDR3 reads CASSEKGLAPGGTQYF. For the CDR3, the DNA is TGTGCCAGCAGTGAAAAGGGGCTAGCCCCAGGGGGGACCCAGTACTTC.

The table lists this clone with a count of one. The rearrangement joins TRBV28 to TRBJ2-5, with TRBD2 as a possible D gene (6 bases). V was trimmed by 6 bases and J by 2 bases, leaving 13 bases between them. The CDR3 length is 14 residues. Germline lookup yields CDR1 MDHEN and CDR2 SYDVKM. CDR3 region: CASSGTPRQETQYF. CDR3 bases: TGTGCCAGCAGCGGGACTCCACGACAAGAGACCCAGTACTTC.

The rearrangement links TRBV5-1 to TRBJ2-7; 13 bases map to TRBD2. Germline V lookup: CDR1 SGHRS, CDR2 YFSETQ. The CDR3 contains 17 residues. The ends lost 2 bases at V and 7 bases at J; junction bases unmatched: 12. Here the CDR3 reads CASSFGTWTSGRGEQYF. Written as DNA, the CDR3 is TGCGCCAGCAGCTTTGGGACATGGACTAGCGGGAGAGGGGAGCAGTACTTC.

This rearrangement joins TRBV28 to TRBJ1-2, with a tentative D call TRBD1 (6 bases). Trimming took 5 bases from V and 8 from J, leaving 21 bases between them. The CDR3 sequence is 15 residues long. The germline V gene encodes CDR1 MDHEN and CDR2 SYDVKM. The CDR3 loop reads CASSLNTPRQVGYTF. The CDR3 coding sequence is TGTGCCAGCAGTCTAAATACTCCACGACAGGTCGGCTACACCTTC.

The V call is TRBV7-2, the J call TRBJ2-2; D is ambiguous. The CDR3 is made up of 15 amino acids. CDR1 is SGHTA and CDR2 is FQGNSA in the germline V gene. V was cut by 8 bases and J by 1 base, with 14 bases left in between. The CDR3 region is CASVGSGLNTGELFF. As DNA, the CDR3 is TGTGCCAGCGTCGGCAGTGGGCTGAACACCGGGGAGCTGTTTTTT.

The rearrangement uses TRBV9 and TRBJ1-1, with D possibly matching TRBD1 (5 bases). Looked up from germline, CDR1 is SGDLS and CDR2 is YYNGEE. Deletions cut 5 bases from V and 1 base from J, with 12 bases between. This CDR3 is 14 amino acids long. For the CDR3, the DNA is TGTGCCAGCAGTCCTAGGGGTAGGAACACTGAAGCTTTCTTT. Protein sequence: CASSPRGRNTEAFF.

This chain links TRBV6-5 with TRBJ2-1; D is uncertain. CDR3 length equals 14 residues. Germline V lookup: CDR1 MNHEY, CDR2 SVGAGI. V lost 6 bases to trimming and J lost 2 bases, with 11 bases between them. The CDR3 DNA reads as TGTGCCAGCAGCACACCAGAAACCTACAATGAGCAGTTCTTC. It is translated as CASSTPETYNEQFF.

Comment on this clone: No conserved phenylalanine or tryptophan ends this CDR3, so it is likely a read error. It is unclear where the CDR3 begins or ends on the DNA, so no DNA is shown, and the CDR3 is as TCRdb lists it. The V and J genes are TRBV5-1 and TRBJ2-7; TRBD1, the table's D call, was not compared with the DNA. The CDR3 totals 13 residues, both ends included. Germline V gene sequence: CDR1 SGHRS, CDR2 YFSETQ. The CDR3 spells CASRLGASGTGTY.

The rearrangement joins TRBV11-2 to TRBJ2-7; no definite D call. The CDR3 covers 15 residues. The germline V gene encodes CDR1 SGHAT and CDR2 FQNNGV. The V end lost 1 base, the J end lost 3 bases, and 13 bases lay between the germline ends. The CDR3 nucleotides are TGTGCCAGCAGCTTAGGTAGTCTAGGCAGCTACGAGCAGTACTTC. Translated, it gives CASSLGSLGSYEQYF.

This chain uses TRBV28 with TRBJ2-7; D perhaps matches TRBD2 (5 bases). Germline values: CDR1 MDHEN, CDR2 SYDVKM. This CDR3 has 18 residues. Trimming stripped 6 bases from V and 0 bases from J, with 24 bases between. CDR3 nucleotides: TGTGCCAGCAGCCTTCCCTCCTCCCGGGCAGGAGGCTCCTACGAGCAGTACTTC. The encoded protein is CASSLPSSRAGGSYEQYF. Supplemented by reference TRBV28 and TRBJ2-7, the full variable domain reads DVKVTQSSRYLVKRTGEKVFLECVQDMDHENMFWYRQDPGLGLRLIYFSYDVKMKEKGDIPEGYSVSREKKERFSLILESASTNQTSMYLCASSLPSSRAGGSYEQYFGPGTRLTVT.